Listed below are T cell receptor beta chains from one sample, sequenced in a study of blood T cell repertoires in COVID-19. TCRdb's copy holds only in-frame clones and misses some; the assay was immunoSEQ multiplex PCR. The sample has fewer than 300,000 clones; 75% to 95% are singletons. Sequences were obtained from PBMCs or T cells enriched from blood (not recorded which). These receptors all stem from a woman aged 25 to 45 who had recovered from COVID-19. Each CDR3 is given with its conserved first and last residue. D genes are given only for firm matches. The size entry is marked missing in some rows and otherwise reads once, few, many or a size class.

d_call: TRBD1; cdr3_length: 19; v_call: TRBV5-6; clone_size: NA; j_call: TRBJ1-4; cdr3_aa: CASSLLRTGRFATNEKLFF; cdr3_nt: TGTGCCAGCAGCTTGTTGCGGACAGGGAGATTTGCAACTAATGAAAAACTGTTTTTT
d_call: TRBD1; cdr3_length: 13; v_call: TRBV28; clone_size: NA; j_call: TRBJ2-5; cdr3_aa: CASIAGGEETQYF; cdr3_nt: TGTGCCAGCATCGCAGGGGGCGAAGAGACCCAGTACTTC
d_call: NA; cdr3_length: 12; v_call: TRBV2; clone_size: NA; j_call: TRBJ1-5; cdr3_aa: CASRDSDQPQHF; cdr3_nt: TGTGCCAGCAGGGACAGCGATCAGCCCCAGCATTTT
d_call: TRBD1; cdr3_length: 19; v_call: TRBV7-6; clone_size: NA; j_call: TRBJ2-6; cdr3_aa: CASSLGTGGVPSGANVLTF; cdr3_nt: TGTGCCAGCAGCCTAGGGACAGGGGGCGTCCCCTCTGGGGCCAACGTCCTGACTTTC
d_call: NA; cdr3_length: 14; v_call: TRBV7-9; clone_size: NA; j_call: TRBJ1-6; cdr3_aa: CASATTDSNSPLHF; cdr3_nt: TGTGCCAGCGCTACAACGGACAGTAATTCACCCCTCCACTTT
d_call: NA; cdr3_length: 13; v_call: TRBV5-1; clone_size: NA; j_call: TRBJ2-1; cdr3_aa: CASSLDRPNEQFF; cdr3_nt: TGCGCCAGCAGTCTAGACAGGCCGAATGAGCAGTTCTTC
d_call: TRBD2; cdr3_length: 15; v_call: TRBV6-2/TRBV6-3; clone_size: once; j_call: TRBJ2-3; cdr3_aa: CASSPWRLAIDTQYF; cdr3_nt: TGTGCCAGCAGCCCCTGGAGACTAGCGATAGATACGCAGTATTTT
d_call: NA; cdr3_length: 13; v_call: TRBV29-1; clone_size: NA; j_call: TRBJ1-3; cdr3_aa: CSVQGFSGNTIYF; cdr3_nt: TGCAGCGTTCAGGGCTTCTCTGGAAACACCATATATTTT
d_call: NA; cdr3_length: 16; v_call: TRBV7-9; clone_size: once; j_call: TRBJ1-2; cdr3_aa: CASSSTTGGLQWGYTF; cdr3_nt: TGTGCCAGCAGCTCAACTACAGGTGGCCTCCAGTGGGGCTACACCTTC
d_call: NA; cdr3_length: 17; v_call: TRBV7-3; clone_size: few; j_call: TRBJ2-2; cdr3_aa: CASSLTRVQGTAGELFF; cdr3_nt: TGTGCCAGCAGCTTAACAAGAGTACAGGGAACGGCCGGGGAGCTGTTTTTT
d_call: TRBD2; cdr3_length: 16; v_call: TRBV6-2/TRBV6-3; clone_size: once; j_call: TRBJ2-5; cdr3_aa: CASSYLTSGSAKTQYF; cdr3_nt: TGTGCCAGCAGTTACCTGACTAGCGGGAGTGCGAAGACCCAGTACTTC
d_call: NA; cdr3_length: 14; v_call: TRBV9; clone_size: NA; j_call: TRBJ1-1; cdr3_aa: CASSVGGPNTEAFF; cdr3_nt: TGTGCCAGCAGCGTGGGAGGGCCGAACACTGAAGCTTTCTTT
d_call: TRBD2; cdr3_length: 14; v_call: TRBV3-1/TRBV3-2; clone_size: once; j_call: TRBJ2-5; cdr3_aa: CATRTSQSQETQYF; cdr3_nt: TGTGCCACGAGGACTAGCCAAAGTCAAGAGACCCAGTACTTC
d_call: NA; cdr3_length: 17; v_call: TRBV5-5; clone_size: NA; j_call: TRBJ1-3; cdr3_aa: CASRFDDGTYSGNTIYF; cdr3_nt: TGTGCCAGCAGATTCGACGACGGAACCTACAGTGGAAACACCATATATTTT
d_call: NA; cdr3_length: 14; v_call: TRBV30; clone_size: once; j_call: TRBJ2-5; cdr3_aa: CAWSRGRREETQYF; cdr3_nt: TGTGCCTGGAGCAGGGGCAGGAGAGAAGAGACCCAGTACTTC
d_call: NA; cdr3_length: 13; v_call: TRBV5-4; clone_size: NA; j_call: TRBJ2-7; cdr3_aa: CASSAGVGGEQYF; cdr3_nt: TGTGCCAGCAGCGCTGGTGTCGGGGGCGAGCAGTACTTC
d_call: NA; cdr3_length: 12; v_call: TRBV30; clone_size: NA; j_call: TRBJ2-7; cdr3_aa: CATNQGQNEQYF; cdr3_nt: TGTGCCACGAACCAGGGGCAAAACGAGCAGTACTTC
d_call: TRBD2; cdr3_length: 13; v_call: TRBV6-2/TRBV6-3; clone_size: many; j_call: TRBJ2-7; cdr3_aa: CASSYTSGIEQYF; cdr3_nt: TGTGCCAGCAGTTATACTAGCGGGATCGAGCAGTACTTC
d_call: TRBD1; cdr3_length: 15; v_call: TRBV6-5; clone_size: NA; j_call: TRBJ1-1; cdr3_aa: CASSRRDRMNTEAFF; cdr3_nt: TGTGCCAGCAGTAGAAGGGACAGGATGAACACTGAAGCTTTCTTT
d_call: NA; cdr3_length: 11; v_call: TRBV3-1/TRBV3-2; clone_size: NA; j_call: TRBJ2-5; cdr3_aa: CASSPGETQYF; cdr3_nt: TGTGCCAGCAGCCCCGGGGAGACCCAGTACTTC
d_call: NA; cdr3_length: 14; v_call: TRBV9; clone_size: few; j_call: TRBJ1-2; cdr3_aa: CASSVGQSHHGYTF; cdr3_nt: TGTGCCAGCAGCGTAGGACAGAGCCACCATGGCTACACCTTC
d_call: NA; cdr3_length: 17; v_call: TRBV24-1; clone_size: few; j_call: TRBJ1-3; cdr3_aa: CATSDSNQGNGRNTIYF; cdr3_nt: TGTGCCACCAGTGATTCAAACCAGGGGAACGGTAGAAACACCATATATTTT
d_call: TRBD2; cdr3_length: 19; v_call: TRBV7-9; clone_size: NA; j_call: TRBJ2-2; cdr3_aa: CASSPTFGLAGANTGELFF; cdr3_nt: TGTGCCAGCAGCCCTACATTCGGACTAGCGGGAGCGAACACCGGGGAGCTGTTTTTT
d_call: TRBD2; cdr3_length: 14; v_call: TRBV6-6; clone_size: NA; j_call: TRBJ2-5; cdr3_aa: CASSYATSGETQYF; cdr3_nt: TGTGCCAGCAGTTACGCGACTAGCGGGGAGACCCAGTACTTC
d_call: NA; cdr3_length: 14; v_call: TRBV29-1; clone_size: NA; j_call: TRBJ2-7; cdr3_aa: CSVAGPAGTYEQYF; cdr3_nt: TGCAGCGTTGCGGGGCCGGCGGGAACCTACGAGCAGTACTTC
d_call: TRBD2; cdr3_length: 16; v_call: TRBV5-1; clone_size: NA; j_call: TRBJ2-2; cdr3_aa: CASSLKLAGNTGELFF; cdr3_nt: TGCGCCAGCAGCTTAAAACTAGCGGGGAACACCGGGGAGCTGTTTTTT
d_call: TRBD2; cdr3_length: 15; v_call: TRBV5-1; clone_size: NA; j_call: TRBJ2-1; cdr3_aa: CASLRTSGDHNEQFF; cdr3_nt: TGCGCCAGCCTGAGGACTAGCGGGGATCACAATGAGCAGTTCTTC
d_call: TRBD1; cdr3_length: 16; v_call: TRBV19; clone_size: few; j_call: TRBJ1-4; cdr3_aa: CASSRQPGQANEKLFF; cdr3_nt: TGTGCCAGTAGTCGACAACCGGGACAGGCTAATGAAAAACTGTTTTTT
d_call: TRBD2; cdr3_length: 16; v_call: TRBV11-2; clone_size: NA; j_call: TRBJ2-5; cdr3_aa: CASSPTLAGPLGTQYF; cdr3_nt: TGTGCCAGCAGCCCAACACTAGCGGGGCCATTGGGGACCCAGTACTTC
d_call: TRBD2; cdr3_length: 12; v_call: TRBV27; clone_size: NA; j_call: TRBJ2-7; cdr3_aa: CAVGTSGNEQYF; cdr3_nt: TGTGCCGTTGGGACTAGCGGGAACGAGCAGTACTTC
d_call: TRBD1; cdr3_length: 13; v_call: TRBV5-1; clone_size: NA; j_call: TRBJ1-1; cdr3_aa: CASSTGGNTEAFF; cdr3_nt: TGCGCCAGCTCGACAGGGGGCAATACTGAAGCTTTCTTT
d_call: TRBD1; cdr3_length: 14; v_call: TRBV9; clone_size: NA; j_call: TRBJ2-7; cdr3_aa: CASSVTGENYEQYF; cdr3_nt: TGTGCCAGCAGCGTAACAGGGGAGAACTACGAGCAGTACTTC
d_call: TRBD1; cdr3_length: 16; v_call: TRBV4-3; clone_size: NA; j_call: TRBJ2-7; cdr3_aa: CASSQEGQGGTYEQYF; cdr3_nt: TGCGCCAGCAGCCAGGAAGGACAGGGAGGAACCTACGAGCAGTACTTC
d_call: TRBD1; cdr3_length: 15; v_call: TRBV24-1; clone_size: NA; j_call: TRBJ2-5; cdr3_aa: CATSDPGQDQETQYF; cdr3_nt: TGTGCCACCAGTGACCCCGGACAGGACCAAGAGACCCAGTACTTC
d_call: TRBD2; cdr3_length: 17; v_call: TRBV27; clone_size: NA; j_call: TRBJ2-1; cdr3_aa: CASRLGLAGGFGNEQFF; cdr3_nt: TGTGCCAGCAGACTTGGCCTAGCGGGAGGTTTTGGGAATGAGCAGTTCTTC
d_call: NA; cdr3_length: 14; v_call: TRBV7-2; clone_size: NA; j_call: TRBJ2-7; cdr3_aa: CASSSRTVAYEQYF; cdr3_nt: TGTGCCAGCAGCTCAAGGACTGTGGCCTACGAGCAGTACTTC
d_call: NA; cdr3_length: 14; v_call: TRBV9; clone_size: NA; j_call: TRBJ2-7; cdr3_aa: CASSVAQGNYEQYF; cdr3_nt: TGTGCCAGCAGCGTGGCCCAGGGAAACTACGAGCAGTACTTC
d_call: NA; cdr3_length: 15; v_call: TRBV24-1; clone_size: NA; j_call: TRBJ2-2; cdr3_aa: CATSDVTGLAGELFF; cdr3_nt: TGTGCCACCAGTGACGTAACAGGTCTCGCCGGGGAGCTGTTTTTT
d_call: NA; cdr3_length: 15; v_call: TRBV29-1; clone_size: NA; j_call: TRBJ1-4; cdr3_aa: CSVGTDGTTNEKLFF; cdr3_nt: TGCAGCGTTGGGACAGACGGAACAACTAATGAAAAACTGTTTTTT
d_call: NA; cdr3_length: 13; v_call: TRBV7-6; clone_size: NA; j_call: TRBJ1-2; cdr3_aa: CASSQGGDYGYTF; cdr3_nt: TGTGCCAGCAGCCAAGGGGGGGACTATGGCTACACCTTC
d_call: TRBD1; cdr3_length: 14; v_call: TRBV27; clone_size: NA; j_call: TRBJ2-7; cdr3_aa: CASSPRQGHYEQYF; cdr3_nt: TGTGCCAGCAGTCCCCGACAGGGTCACTACGAGCAGTACTTC
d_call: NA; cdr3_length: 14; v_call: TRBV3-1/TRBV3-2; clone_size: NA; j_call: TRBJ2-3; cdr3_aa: CASSQDTPRDTQYF; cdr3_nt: TGTGCCAGCAGCCAAGATACCCCGAGGGATACGCAGTATTTT
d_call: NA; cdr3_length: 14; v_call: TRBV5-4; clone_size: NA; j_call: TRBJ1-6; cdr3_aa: CASSLAGGVSPLHF; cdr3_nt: TGTGCCAGCAGCTTGGCCGGGGGGGTGTCACCCCTCCACTTT
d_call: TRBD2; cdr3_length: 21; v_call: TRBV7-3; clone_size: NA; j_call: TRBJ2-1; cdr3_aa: CASSQSPASGRGLLTYNEQFF; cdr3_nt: TGTGCCAGCAGCCAATCCCCGGCTAGCGGGAGGGGTCTATTAACCTACAATGAGCAGTTCTTC
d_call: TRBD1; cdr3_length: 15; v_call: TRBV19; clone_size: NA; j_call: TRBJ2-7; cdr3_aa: CASSTSGQGGYEQYF; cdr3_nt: TGTGCCAGTAGTACTTCGGGACAGGGAGGCTACGAGCAGTACTTC
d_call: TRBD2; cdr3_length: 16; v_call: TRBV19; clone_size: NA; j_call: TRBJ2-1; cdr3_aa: CASTEPLAGGKDEQFF; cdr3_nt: TGTGCCAGTACCGAACCACTAGCGGGAGGAAAGGATGAGCAGTTCTTC
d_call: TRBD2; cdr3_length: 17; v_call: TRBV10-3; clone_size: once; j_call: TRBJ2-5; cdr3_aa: CAVQPGLAGGTSETQYF; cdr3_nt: TGTGCCGTCCAACCGGGACTAGCGGGAGGTACGTCAGAGACCCAGTACTTC
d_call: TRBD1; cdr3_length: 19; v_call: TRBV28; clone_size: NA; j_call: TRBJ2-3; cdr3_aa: CASKTTVIQEGGLTDTQYF; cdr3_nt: TGTGCCAGCAAAACGACAGTTATACAGGAAGGGGGCCTCACAGATACGCAGTATTTT
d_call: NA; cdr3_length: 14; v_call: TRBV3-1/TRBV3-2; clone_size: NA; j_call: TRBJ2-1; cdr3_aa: CASSQSGAGNEQFF; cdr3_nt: TGTGCCAGCAGCCAATCTGGGGCAGGGAATGAGCAGTTCTTC
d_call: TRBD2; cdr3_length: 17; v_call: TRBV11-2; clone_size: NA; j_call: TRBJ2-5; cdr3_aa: CASRAWVAGTIQETQYF; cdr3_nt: TGTGCCAGCAGGGCTTGGGTGGCAGGGACTATCCAAGAGACCCAGTACTTC
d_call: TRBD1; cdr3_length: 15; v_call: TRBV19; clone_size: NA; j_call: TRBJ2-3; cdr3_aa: CASNMGQGGADTQYF; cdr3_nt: TGTGCCAGTAATATGGGACAGGGGGGCGCAGATACGCAGTATTTT
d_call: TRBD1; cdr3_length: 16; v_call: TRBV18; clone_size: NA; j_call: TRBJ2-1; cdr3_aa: CASSTIQGAVRNEQFF; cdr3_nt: TGTGCCAGCTCAACTATCCAGGGGGCCGTTAGGAATGAGCAGTTCTTC
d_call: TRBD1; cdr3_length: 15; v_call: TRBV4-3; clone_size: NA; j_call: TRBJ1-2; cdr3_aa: CASSPTRQGGYGYTF; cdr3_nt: TGCGCCAGCAGCCCAACCAGACAGGGCGGCTATGGCTACACCTTC